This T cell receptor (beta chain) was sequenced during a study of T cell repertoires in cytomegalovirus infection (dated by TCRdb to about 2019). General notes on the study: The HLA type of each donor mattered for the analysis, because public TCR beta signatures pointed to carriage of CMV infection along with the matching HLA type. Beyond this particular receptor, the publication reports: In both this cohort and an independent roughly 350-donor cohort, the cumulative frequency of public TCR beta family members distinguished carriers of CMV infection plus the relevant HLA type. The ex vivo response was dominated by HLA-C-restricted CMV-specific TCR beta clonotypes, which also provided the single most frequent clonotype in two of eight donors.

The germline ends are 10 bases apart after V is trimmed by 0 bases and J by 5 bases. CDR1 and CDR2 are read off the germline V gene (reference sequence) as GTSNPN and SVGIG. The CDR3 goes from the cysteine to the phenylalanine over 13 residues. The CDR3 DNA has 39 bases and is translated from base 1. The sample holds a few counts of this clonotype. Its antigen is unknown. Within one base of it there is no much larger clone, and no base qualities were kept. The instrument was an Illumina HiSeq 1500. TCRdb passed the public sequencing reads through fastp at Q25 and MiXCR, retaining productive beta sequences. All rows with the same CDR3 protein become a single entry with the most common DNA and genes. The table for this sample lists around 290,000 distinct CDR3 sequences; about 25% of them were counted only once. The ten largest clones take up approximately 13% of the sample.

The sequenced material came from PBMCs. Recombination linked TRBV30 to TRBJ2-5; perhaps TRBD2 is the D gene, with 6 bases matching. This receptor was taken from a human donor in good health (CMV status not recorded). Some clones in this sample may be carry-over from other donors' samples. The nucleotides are TGTGCCTGGAGTGTGGGGGGTTCGGAGACCCAGTACTTC. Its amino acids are CAWSVGGSETQYF.